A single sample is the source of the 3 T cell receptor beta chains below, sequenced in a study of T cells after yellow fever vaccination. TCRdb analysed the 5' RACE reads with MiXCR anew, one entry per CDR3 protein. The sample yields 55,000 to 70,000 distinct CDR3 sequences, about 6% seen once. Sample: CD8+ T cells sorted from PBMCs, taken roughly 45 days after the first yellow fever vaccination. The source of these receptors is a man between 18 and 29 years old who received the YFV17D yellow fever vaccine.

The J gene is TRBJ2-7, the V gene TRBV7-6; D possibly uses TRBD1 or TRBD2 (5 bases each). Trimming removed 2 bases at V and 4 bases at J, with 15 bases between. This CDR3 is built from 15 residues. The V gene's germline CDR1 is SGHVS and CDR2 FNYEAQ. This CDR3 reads CASSLSSGTSYEQYF. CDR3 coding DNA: TGTGCCAGCAGCTTATCCTCGGGGACGTCTTACGAGCAGTACTTC.

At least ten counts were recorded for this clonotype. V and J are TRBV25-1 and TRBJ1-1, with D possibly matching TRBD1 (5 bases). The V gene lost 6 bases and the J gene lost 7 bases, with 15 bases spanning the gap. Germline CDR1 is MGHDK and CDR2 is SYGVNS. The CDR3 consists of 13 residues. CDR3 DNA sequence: TGTGCCAGCAGCCCAACAGGACCCGATGAAGCTTTCTTT. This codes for CASSPTGPDEAFF.

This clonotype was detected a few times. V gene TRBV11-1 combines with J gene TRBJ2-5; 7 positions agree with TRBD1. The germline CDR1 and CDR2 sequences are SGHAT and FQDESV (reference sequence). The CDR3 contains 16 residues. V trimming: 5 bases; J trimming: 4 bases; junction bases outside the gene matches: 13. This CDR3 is CASSPDPTGDGETQYF. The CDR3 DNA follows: TGTGCCAGCAGCCCAGACCCCACAGGGGATGGAGAGACCCAGTACTTC. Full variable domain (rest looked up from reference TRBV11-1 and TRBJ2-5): EAEVAQSPRYKITEKSQAVAFWCDPISGHATLYWYRQILGQGPELLVQFQDESVVDDSQLPKDRFSAERLKGVDSTLKIQPAELGDSAMYLCASSPDPTGDGETQYFGPGTRLLVL.